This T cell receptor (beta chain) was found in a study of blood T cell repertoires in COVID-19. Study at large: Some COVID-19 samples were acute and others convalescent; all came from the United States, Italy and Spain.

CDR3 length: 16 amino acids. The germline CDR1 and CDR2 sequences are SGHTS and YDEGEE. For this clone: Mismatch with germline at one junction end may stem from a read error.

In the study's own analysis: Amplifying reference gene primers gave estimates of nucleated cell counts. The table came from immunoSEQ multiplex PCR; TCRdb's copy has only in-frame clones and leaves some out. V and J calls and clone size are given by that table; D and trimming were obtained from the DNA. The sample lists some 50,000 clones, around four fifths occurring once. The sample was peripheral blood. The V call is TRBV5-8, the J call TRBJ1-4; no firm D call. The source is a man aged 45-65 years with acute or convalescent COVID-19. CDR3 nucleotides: TGTGCCAGCACCTTGTTTGCCACAGCCTCTAATGAAAAACTGTTTTTT. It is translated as CASTLFATASNEKLFF.